These T cell receptor beta chains were read from a single sample in a study of blood T cell repertoires in COVID-19. Method: immunoSEQ multiplex PCR; TCRdb's copy keeps in-frame clones and lacks some. The sample shows about 82,000 clones, around 81% of them seen only once. The specimen was peripheral blood. These TCRs come from a man older than 75 with active or convalescent COVID-19. The CDR3 runs from the conserved cysteine through the conserved F or W. The D gene is left open where the match is weak. Only some rows state a clone size, as once, few, many or a class for expanded clones.

CDR3 DNA	CDR3 protein	clone size	D gene	V gene	J gene
TGTGCCAGCTCACCCTCTGTGACAGGGAGGTACACTGAAGCTTTCTTT	CASSPSVTGRYTEAFF	.	TRBD1	TRBV18	TRBJ1-1
TGTGCCAGTAGTATGATCCAGGGGCCCCAGCATTTT	CASSMIQGPQHF	.	.	TRBV19	TRBJ1-5
TGTGCCATAACGGGGGACCTTTACAATGAGCAGTTCTTC	CAITGDLYNEQFF	.	.	TRBV10-3	TRBJ2-1
TGTGCCAGTAGTATGCAGAAGGGGTCGAACATTCAGTACTTC	CASSMQKGSNIQYF	.	.	TRBV19	TRBJ2-4
TGCGCCAGCAGCCCTCGGGAGGGGGCGAGGGGCTATGGCTACACCTTC	CASSPREGARGYGYTF	.	TRBD1	TRBV5-1	TRBJ1-2
TGTGCCAGTAGTCGGGACAGAGCTAACTATGGCTACACCTTC	CASSRDRANYGYTF	.	TRBD1	TRBV19	TRBJ1-2
TGTGCCAGCAGCTGGGGGGTTAGCGGGCTTTTCAATGAGCAGTTCTTC	CASSWGVSGLFNEQFF	.	TRBD2	TRBV5-8	TRBJ2-1
TGTGCCAGCAGCCAAGATGACAGGGTGATATATTTT	CASSQDDRVIYF	once	TRBD1	TRBV3-1/TRBV3-2	TRBJ1-3
TGTGCCAGTAGTATAGCGGCGGTCTATAATTCACCCCTCCACTTT	CASSIAAVYNSPLHF	.	.	TRBV19	TRBJ1-6
TGTGCCACCAGTGACCGGAATCAGCCCCAGCATTTT	CATSDRNQPQHF	.	.	TRBV24-1	TRBJ1-5
TGTGCCAGCATCCGATCTGTGGTGAGCCAGGATGAGCAGTTCTTC	CASIRSVVSQDEQFF	.	.	TRBV28	TRBJ2-1
TGTGCCAGCAGTGAAGTAGGACAGGGGAGAGGGAATGAAAAACTGTTTTTT	CASSEVGQGRGNEKLFF	few	TRBD1	TRBV6-1	TRBJ1-4
TGTGCCATCAGTGGGGACAGCAAAAACATTCAGTACTTC	CAISGDSKNIQYF	.	TRBD1	TRBV10-3	TRBJ2-4
TGCGCCAGCAGCCGGAGGACAGGGGTCAATGAGCAGTTCTTC	CASSRRTGVNEQFF	.	TRBD1	TRBV5-1	TRBJ2-1
TGTGCCAGCAGCCAACCGGGACAGGGGTCTGAAGCTTTCTTT	CASSQPGQGSEAFF	.	TRBD1	TRBV11-3	TRBJ1-1
TGTGCCAGCAGCCCTAGTCGGGGGGGCACAGATACGCAGTATTTT	CASSPSRGGTDTQYF	.	TRBD2	TRBV7-9	TRBJ2-3
TGTGCTAGTGGTGCAGGGGGCGGGGAGACCCAGTACTTC	CASGAGGGETQYF	.	TRBD1	TRBV12-5	TRBJ2-5
TGTGCCAGCAGGCGGGGCGTACAAGAGACCCAGTACTTC	CASRRGVQETQYF	.	.	TRBV6-5	TRBJ2-5
TGTGCCAGTAGTATTGGGACTAGCGGGAGACGCACAGATACGCAGTATTTT	CASSIGTSGRRTDTQYF	.	TRBD2	TRBV19	TRBJ2-3
TGTGCCAGCCAAATGGACAGAAATGAAAAACTGTTTTTT	CASQMDRNEKLFF	.	.	TRBV28	TRBJ1-4
TGTGCCAGTAGTGCCACTAGCGGGGGGGACACAGATACGCAGTATTTT	CASSATSGGDTDTQYF	.	TRBD2	TRBV19	TRBJ2-3
TGTGCCAGCAGTTTATCTGACAGGACAGCTAACTATGGCTACACCTTC	CASSLSDRTANYGYTF	.	.	TRBV27	TRBJ1-2
TGTGCCACCAGTGCCCCCGGACTAGGGACTAATGAAAAACTGTTTTTT	CATSAPGLGTNEKLFF	few	.	TRBV24-1	TRBJ1-4
TGTGCCAGCAGCGTAGCTGCCAGGGGGCTGGTCTATGGCTACACCTTC	CASSVAARGLVYGYTF	.	TRBD1	TRBV9	TRBJ1-2
TGCGCCAGCAGCTTGGTGCCAGGCAGCAATCAGCCCCAGCATTTT	CASSLVPGSNQPQHF	few	.	TRBV5-1	TRBJ1-5
TGCGCCAGCAGCTTGGCCGCCGGACAGGAGAGAAGAGCTTTCTTT	CASSLAAGQERRAFF	.	TRBD1	TRBV5-1	TRBJ1-1
TGTGCCAGCAGCCCGAACCCGGGACAGGCGACCGCTGGCTACACCTTC	CASSPNPGQATAGYTF	.	TRBD1	TRBV9	TRBJ1-2
TGTGCCAGCTCACCGGGACAGGGCTCCTTCCGTACTAATTCACCCCTCCACTTT	CASSPGQGSFRTNSPLHF	.	TRBD1	TRBV18	TRBJ1-6
TGTGCCAGCAGCCCCTGGACAGGGAGGACTGAAGCTTTCTTT	CASSPWTGRTEAFF	once	TRBD1	TRBV7-9	TRBJ1-1
TGTGCCAGCAGCCGAAACAGGGGAAGGTCCCAGGTCACTGAAGCTTTCTTT	CASSRNRGRSQVTEAFF	.	TRBD1	TRBV28	TRBJ1-1
TGTGCCAGCAGCTTGTTTTCGCCCCCGGGATTCCAGTTCTTC	CASSLFSPPGFQFF	once	.	TRBV5-6	TRBJ2-1
TGTGCCAGCAGTCCAGGGCGCAATCAGCCCCAGCATTTT	CASSPGRNQPQHF	.	.	TRBV2	TRBJ1-5
TGTGCCAGCAGATTCAGGGGGCGCACTGAGCAGTTCTTC	CASRFRGRTEQFF	.	TRBD1	TRBV28	TRBJ2-1
TGCGCCAGCAGCTTGACTAGCGGCCAAGAGACCCAGTACTTC	CASSLTSGQETQYF	.	TRBD2	TRBV5-1	TRBJ2-5
TGTGCCAGCAGCCAACTCAACAGCAAAGAGACCCAGTACTTC	CASSQLNSKETQYF	.	.	TRBV3-1/TRBV3-2	TRBJ2-5
TGTGCCAGCAGTCCTTCCGGGACAGTCTATGGCTACACCTTC	CASSPSGTVYGYTF	few	TRBD1	TRBV28	TRBJ1-2
TGTGCCAGCAGTTTATGGGTGACTAGCGGGGGGATCACTGAGCAGTTCTTC	CASSLWVTSGGITEQFF	.	TRBD2	TRBV28	TRBJ2-1
TGTGCCAGCAGCCGCCAGGGGAACGACATTTCCCTCTATAGCAATCAGCCCCAGCATTTT	CASSRQGNDISLYSNQPQHF	.	.	TRBV4-2	TRBJ1-5
TGTGCCAGCAGCCACGAAGGTAGCGGGGGGGCTACAGATACGCAGTATTTT	CASSHEGSGGATDTQYF	.	TRBD2	TRBV4-2	TRBJ2-3
TGTGCCAGCAGCTTCAGCGGGAGAGCCGGCTCCTACAATGAGCAGTTCTTC	CASSFSGRAGSYNEQFF	.	TRBD2	TRBV11-2	TRBJ2-1
TGTGCCATCAGTGAGTTCAGAGGGAACACTGAAGCTTTCTTT	CAISEFRGNTEAFF	.	.	TRBV10-3	TRBJ1-1
TGTGCCTGGAGTGTTGGCGGGGCTGGAAACACCATATATTTT	CAWSVGGAGNTIYF	.	.	TRBV30	TRBJ1-3
TGCAGCGTTGAGGGACAGGGGGCTGGCTACACCTTC	CSVEGQGAGYTF	.	TRBD1	TRBV29-1	TRBJ1-2
TGTGCCAGCAGCCAAGAGCTAGCAGCGAACACTGAAGCTTTCTTT	CASSQELAANTEAFF	.	.	TRBV4-2	TRBJ1-1
TGTGCCAGCAGTTTTGGCGGGAGGGTCTACAATGAGCAGTTCTTC	CASSFGGRVYNEQFF	once	TRBD2	TRBV27	TRBJ2-1
TGTGCCAGCAGCTTGGTTCACTACAATGAGCAGTTCTTC	CASSLVHYNEQFF	.	.	TRBV5-4	TRBJ2-1